The rows below give T cell receptor beta chains drawn from one sample of a study of OX40 agonist ivuxolimab in advanced cancers. Sequencing used immunoSEQ multiplex PCR; TCRdb keeps in-frame clones, though not all of them. The repertoire holds about 69,000 clones, 80% seen once, with around 2.3% in the top ten. The sample in question was CD4+ or CD8+ T cells sorted from blood, obtained in a trial of the OX40 agonist ivuxolimab. These receptors all stem from an adult with an advanced solid tumor such as melanoma, head and neck, liver or kidney cancer. CDR3s include the opening cysteine and the closing phenylalanine or tryptophan. Each record gives: V gene, J gene, D gene, clone size, CDR3 protein, CDR3 DNA. D genes are given only for firm matches. Clone size is not always given. Where it is, it says once, few, many or a class for expanded clones.

v_gene: TRBV2
j_gene: TRBJ2-1
d_gene: TRBD2
abundance: NA
CDR3aa: CASSEVVVAGDQKFF
CDR3nt: TGTGCCAGCAGTGAAGTGGTAGTAGCGGGAGATCAGAAGTTCTTC

v_gene: TRBV14
j_gene: TRBJ1-4
d_gene: NA
abundance: NA
CDR3aa: CASSRLGPNEKLFF
CDR3nt: TGTGCCAGCAGCCGGCTGGGGCCGAATGAAAAACTGTTTTTT

v_gene: TRBV5-1
j_gene: TRBJ1-1
d_gene: NA
abundance: NA
CDR3aa: CASSLTPRGTEAFF
CDR3nt: TGCGCCAGCAGCTTGACTCCTCGGGGTACTGAAGCTTTCTTT

v_gene: TRBV20-1
j_gene: TRBJ2-7
d_gene: NA
abundance: once
CDR3aa: CSDSFDEQYF
CDR3nt: TGCAGTGACAGTTTTGACGAGCAGTACTTC

v_gene: TRBV7-9
j_gene: TRBJ2-5
d_gene: NA
abundance: NA
CDR3aa: CASSLLGVETQYF
CDR3nt: TGTGCCAGCAGCTTACTAGGGGTGGAGACCCAGTACTTC

v_gene: TRBV19
j_gene: TRBJ2-7
d_gene: TRBD2
abundance: few
CDR3aa: CASSPKGSGEEAGGLVQYF
CDR3nt: TGTGCCAGTAGTCCCAAAGGCAGCGGGGAGGAAGCGGGAGGCCTCGTGCAGTACTTC

v_gene: TRBV7-6
j_gene: TRBJ1-4
d_gene: NA
abundance: once
CDR3aa: CASSLEGRIERDEKLFF
CDR3nt: TGTGCCAGCAGCTTAGAGGGAAGGATAGAGCGTGATGAAAAACTGTTTTTT

v_gene: TRBV2
j_gene: TRBJ2-5
d_gene: TRBD1
abundance: few
CDR3aa: CASSPDRGRGETQYF
CDR3nt: TGTGCCAGCAGTCCTGACAGGGGGCGCGGAGAGACCCAGTACTTC

v_gene: TRBV9
j_gene: TRBJ1-2
d_gene: NA
abundance: NA
CDR3aa: CASSVTDSTGYTF
CDR3nt: TGTGCCAGCAGCGTGACAGATTCCACTGGCTACACCTTC

v_gene: TRBV7-6
j_gene: TRBJ2-5
d_gene: NA
abundance: NA
CDR3aa: CASSLVGAPDTQYF
CDR3nt: TGTGCCAGCAGCTTAGTCGGGGCCCCGGACACCCAGTACTTC

v_gene: TRBV6-1
j_gene: TRBJ1-6
d_gene: NA
abundance: once
CDR3aa: CASSAEQVGSYNSPLHF
CDR3nt: TGTGCCAGCAGTGCAGAACAGGTGGGCTCCTATAATTCACCCCTCCACTTT

v_gene: TRBV7-2
j_gene: TRBJ2-7
d_gene: NA
abundance: NA
CDR3aa: CASSPTGHRGREQYF
CDR3nt: TGTGCCAGCAGCCCCACTGGACATAGGGGACGCGAGCAGTACTTC

v_gene: TRBV5-1
j_gene: TRBJ1-3
d_gene: TRBD1
abundance: NA
CDR3aa: CASRPTTGAPGNTIYF
CDR3nt: TGCGCCAGCAGACCCACCACAGGGGCGCCTGGAAACACCATATATTTT

v_gene: TRBV2
j_gene: TRBJ1-4
d_gene: NA
abundance: NA
CDR3aa: CASRLSEKLFF
CDR3nt: TGTGCCAGCAGGCTGAGCGAAAAACTGTTTTTT

v_gene: TRBV6-6
j_gene: TRBJ1-2
d_gene: NA
abundance: NA
CDR3aa: CASSHSPDLYGYTF
CDR3nt: TGTGCCAGCAGTCACTCCCCAGACCTATATGGCTACACCTTC

v_gene: TRBV11-2
j_gene: TRBJ2-7
d_gene: NA
abundance: NA
CDR3aa: CASSPPGDEQYF
CDR3nt: TGTGCCAGCAGCCCCCCGGGAGACGAGCAGTACTTC

v_gene: TRBV28
j_gene: TRBJ2-5
d_gene: NA
abundance: once
CDR3aa: CASSSGHQETQYF
CDR3nt: TGTGCCAGCAGTTCCGGACACCAAGAGACCCAGTACTTC

v_gene: TRBV6-1
j_gene: TRBJ1-5
d_gene: NA
abundance: NA
CDR3aa: CASSEKINQPQHF
CDR3nt: TGTGCCAGCAGTGAAAAGATAAATCAGCCCCAGCATTTT

v_gene: TRBV5-1
j_gene: TRBJ2-5
d_gene: TRBD1
abundance: NA
CDR3aa: CACGTGRETQYF
CDR3nt: TGCGCCTGTGGGACAGGGAGAGAGACCCAGTACTTC

v_gene: TRBV11-2
j_gene: TRBJ2-7
d_gene: NA
abundance: NA
CDR3aa: CASSFGRTTYEQYF
CDR3nt: TGTGCCAGCAGCTTCGGTCGGACAACCTACGAGCAGTACTTC

v_gene: TRBV4-1
j_gene: TRBJ1-6
d_gene: NA
abundance: NA
CDR3aa: CASSQEARLHDNSPLHF
CDR3nt: TGCGCCAGCAGCCAAGAGGCCCGGCTACACGATAATTCACCCCTCCACTTT

v_gene: TRBV19
j_gene: TRBJ2-2
d_gene: NA
abundance: NA
CDR3aa: CASSIFDRQNTGELFF
CDR3nt: TGTGCCAGTAGTATCTTCGACAGGCAGAACACCGGGGAGCTGTTTTTT

v_gene: TRBV21-1
j_gene: TRBJ2-2
d_gene: NA
abundance: NA
CDR3aa: CASSAGLAGVTGELFF
CDR3nt: TGTGCCAGCAGCGCGGGACTAGCGGGAGTAACCGGGGAGCTGTTTTTT

v_gene: TRBV30
j_gene: TRBJ1-5
d_gene: NA
abundance: medium-sized
CDR3aa: CAWSPRPNQPQHF
CDR3nt: TGTGCCTGGAGTCCCAGACCCAATCAGCCCCAGCATTTT

v_gene: TRBV27
j_gene: TRBJ2-5
d_gene: TRBD2
abundance: NA
CDR3aa: CASSLASGGANQETQYF
CDR3nt: TGTGCCAGCAGTTTAGCTAGCGGGGGGGCCAACCAAGAGACCCAGTACTTC

v_gene: TRBV5-4
j_gene: TRBJ2-5
d_gene: TRBD2
abundance: NA
CDR3aa: CASSPGLAEPQETQYF
CDR3nt: TGTGCCAGCAGCCCGGGACTAGCGGAACCCCAAGAGACCCAGTACTTC

v_gene: TRBV2
j_gene: TRBJ1-5
d_gene: TRBD1
abundance: few
CDR3aa: CASKGTGKYQPQHF
CDR3nt: TGTGCCAGCAAAGGGACAGGGAAGTATCAGCCCCAGCATTTT

v_gene: TRBV5-1
j_gene: TRBJ1-4
d_gene: NA
abundance: NA
CDR3aa: CASSLTGSTNEKLFF
CDR3nt: TGCGCCAGCAGCTTGACAGGGTCGACTAATGAAAAACTGTTTTTT

v_gene: TRBV5-1
j_gene: TRBJ1-4
d_gene: NA
abundance: NA
CDR3aa: CASSATHMDEKLFF
CDR3nt: TGCGCCAGCAGCGCCACCCACATGGATGAAAAACTGTTTTTT

v_gene: TRBV27
j_gene: TRBJ1-2
d_gene: NA
abundance: NA
CDR3aa: CASAEQINYGYTF
CDR3nt: TGTGCCAGCGCGGAACAGATCAACTATGGCTACACCTTC

v_gene: TRBV5-1
j_gene: TRBJ2-7
d_gene: TRBD2
abundance: NA
CDR3aa: CASSLSGGEYEQYF
CDR3nt: TGCGCCAGCAGCTTGAGCGGGGGCGAATACGAGCAGTACTTC

v_gene: TRBV2
j_gene: TRBJ1-5
d_gene: NA
abundance: NA
CDR3aa: CASSDGSYQPQHF
CDR3nt: TGTGCCAGCAGTGATGGCAGTTATCAGCCCCAGCATTTT

v_gene: TRBV14
j_gene: TRBJ2-2
d_gene: NA
abundance: NA
CDR3aa: CASSHATSTGELFF
CDR3nt: TGTGCCAGCAGCCATGCCACATCCACCGGGGAGCTGTTTTTT

v_gene: TRBV27
j_gene: TRBJ2-3
d_gene: TRBD2
abundance: NA
CDR3aa: CASSPRTSSYTQYF
CDR3nt: TGTGCCAGCAGTCCGAGGACTAGTTCTTATACGCAGTATTTT

v_gene: TRBV18
j_gene: TRBJ1-1
d_gene: NA
abundance: NA
CDR3aa: CASSPLGTALNTEAFF
CDR3nt: TGTGCCAGCTCACCCCTAGGCACAGCTTTGAACACTGAAGCTTTCTTT

v_gene: TRBV16
j_gene: TRBJ2-1
d_gene: NA
abundance: NA
CDR3aa: CASSQSIGGSAEQFF
CDR3nt: TGTGCCAGCAGCCAATCGATAGGGGGTTCGGCTGAGCAGTTCTTC

v_gene: TRBV5-1
j_gene: TRBJ1-2
d_gene: TRBD1
abundance: NA
CDR3aa: CASSLGDRGYGYTF
CDR3nt: TGCGCCAGCAGCTTGGGGGACAGGGGCTATGGCTACACCTTC

v_gene: TRBV18
j_gene: TRBJ2-7
d_gene: NA
abundance: NA
CDR3aa: CASSPRDSYEQYF
CDR3nt: TGTGCCAGCTCACCGCGGGACTCCTACGAGCAGTACTTC

v_gene: TRBV2
j_gene: TRBJ1-1
d_gene: TRBD1
abundance: NA
CDR3aa: CASRIRDSPMNTEAFF
CDR3nt: TGTGCCAGCAGGATACGGGACAGTCCTATGAACACTGAAGCTTTCTTT

v_gene: TRBV18
j_gene: TRBJ2-5
d_gene: NA
abundance: NA
CDR3aa: CASPLNDFQETQYF
CDR3nt: TGTGCCAGCCCCCTGAACGATTTCCAAGAGACCCAGTACTTC

v_gene: TRBV30
j_gene: TRBJ2-7
d_gene: TRBD2
abundance: NA
CDR3aa: CAWKQGLAVEQYF
CDR3nt: TGTGCCTGGAAACAGGGACTAGCGGTCGAGCAGTACTTC

v_gene: TRBV6-5
j_gene: TRBJ1-1
d_gene: NA
abundance: NA
CDR3aa: CASSQSRAEAFF
CDR3nt: TGTGCCAGCAGTCAATCCCGCGCTGAAGCTTTCTTT

v_gene: TRBV18
j_gene: TRBJ2-6
d_gene: TRBD1
abundance: few
CDR3aa: CASSQQGQGEAGANVLTF
CDR3nt: TGTGCCAGCTCACAACAGGGACAGGGGGAGGCTGGGGCCAACGTCCTGACTTTC

v_gene: TRBV29-1
j_gene: TRBJ1-4
d_gene: NA
abundance: NA
CDR3aa: CSVGDTDVEKLFF
CDR3nt: TGCAGCGTTGGGGACACGGACGTGGAAAAACTGTTTTTT

v_gene: TRBV11-1
j_gene: TRBJ2-1
d_gene: TRBD1
abundance: few
CDR3aa: CASSPGTGLGEQFF
CDR3nt: TGTGCCAGCAGCCCAGGGACAGGGCTCGGTGAGCAGTTCTTC

v_gene: TRBV5-1
j_gene: TRBJ1-3
d_gene: NA
abundance: NA
CDR3aa: CASSNGQGNTIYF
CDR3nt: TGCGCCAGCAGCAACGGACAGGGAAACACCATATATTTT

v_gene: TRBV14
j_gene: TRBJ2-2
d_gene: NA
abundance: once
CDR3aa: CASSLDVTGTGELFF
CDR3nt: TGTGCCAGCAGCCTCGACGTAACAGGGACCGGGGAGCTGTTTTTT

v_gene: TRBV7-2
j_gene: TRBJ1-2
d_gene: TRBD1
abundance: NA
CDR3aa: CASSPPPQGWNGYTF
CDR3nt: TGTGCCAGCAGCCCCCCACCACAGGGGTGGAATGGCTACACCTTC

v_gene: TRBV7-9
j_gene: TRBJ1-3
d_gene: NA
abundance: NA
CDR3aa: CASRLTGFSGNTIYF
CDR3nt: TGTGCCAGCAGACTCACTGGATTCTCTGGAAACACCATATATTTT

v_gene: TRBV9
j_gene: TRBJ2-5
d_gene: NA
abundance: NA
CDR3aa: CASSVALGIEETQYF
CDR3nt: TGTGCCAGCAGCGTAGCTTTGGGTATAGAAGAGACCCAGTACTTC

v_gene: TRBV5-1
j_gene: TRBJ2-5
d_gene: TRBD1
abundance: NA
CDR3aa: CASSSVAAGGRETQYF
CDR3nt: TGCGCCAGCAGCTCGGTCGCGGCAGGGGGCAGGGAGACCCAGTACTTC

v_gene: TRBV10-3
j_gene: TRBJ1-1
d_gene: NA
abundance: NA
CDR3aa: CAISAGVREAFF
CDR3nt: TGTGCCATCAGTGCGGGAGTCAGGGAGGCTTTCTTT

v_gene: TRBV4-2
j_gene: TRBJ2-1
d_gene: NA
abundance: NA
CDR3aa: CASLPRMGEPNNEQFF
CDR3nt: TGTGCCAGCCTCCCTCGAATGGGTGAACCGAACAATGAGCAGTTCTTC

v_gene: TRBV29-1
j_gene: TRBJ2-7
d_gene: NA
abundance: NA
CDR3aa: CSVGGPYEQYF
CDR3nt: TGCAGCGTTGGTGGTCCCTACGAGCAGTACTTC

v_gene: TRBV19
j_gene: TRBJ2-7
d_gene: TRBD2
abundance: once
CDR3aa: CASSGNGAGAYEQYF
CDR3nt: TGTGCCAGTAGCGGCAACGGGGCGGGAGCCTACGAGCAGTACTTC